Given below is one TCR beta chain in context. Its matching antigen is unknown. The data were taken from a study of vaccination effects on CD4 cells after COVID-19. Study findings and constraints: Few convalescent patients were included, and no early post-infection timepoints were sampled.

TCRdb's copy holds only in-frame clones and misses some; the assay was immunoSEQ multiplex PCR. The sample lists more than 11,000 clones; over 55% were seen once. Germline V gene data show CDR1 as MNHEY and CDR2 as SVGAGI. V lost 8 bases and J lost 8, with 24 bases in between. This CDR3 has 15 amino acids. Viral peptide pools were used in the ViraFEST assay to expand antigen-specific CD4+ T cells, and sequencing came afterward. Upon completion of 10 to 11 days in culture, CD4+ T cells were isolated. Two doses of BNT162b2 or mRNA-1273 vaccine were administered to participants. The chain recombines TRBV6-5 with TRBJ1-1; D unclear. This TCR was sampled from a human donor who received a COVID-19 vaccine. The sequencing here drew on CD4+ T cells from PBMCs cultured with SARS-CoV-2 spike peptides, taken after COVID-19 vaccination. This CDR3 reads CASRNYSITSGEAFF. DNA of the CDR3: TGTGCCAGCCGGAACTACTCTATTACGTCCGGCGAAGCTTTCTTT.